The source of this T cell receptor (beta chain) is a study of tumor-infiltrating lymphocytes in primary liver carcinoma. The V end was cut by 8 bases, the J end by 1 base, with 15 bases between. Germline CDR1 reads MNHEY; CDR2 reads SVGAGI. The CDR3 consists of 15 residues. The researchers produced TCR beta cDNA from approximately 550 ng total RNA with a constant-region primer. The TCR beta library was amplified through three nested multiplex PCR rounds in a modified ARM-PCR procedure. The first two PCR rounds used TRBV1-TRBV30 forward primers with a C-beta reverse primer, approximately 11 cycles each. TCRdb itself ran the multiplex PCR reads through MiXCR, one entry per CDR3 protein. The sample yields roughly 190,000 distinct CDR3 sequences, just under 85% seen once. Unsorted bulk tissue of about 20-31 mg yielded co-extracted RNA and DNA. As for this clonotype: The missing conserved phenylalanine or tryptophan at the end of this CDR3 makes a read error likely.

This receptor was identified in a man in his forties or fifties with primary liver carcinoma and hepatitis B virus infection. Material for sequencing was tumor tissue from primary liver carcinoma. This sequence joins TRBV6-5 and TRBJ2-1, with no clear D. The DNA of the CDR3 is TGTGCCAGCGGGCGAGCAGGTCCTTCCTACAATGAGCAGTTCTAC. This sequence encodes CASGRAGPSYNEQFY.